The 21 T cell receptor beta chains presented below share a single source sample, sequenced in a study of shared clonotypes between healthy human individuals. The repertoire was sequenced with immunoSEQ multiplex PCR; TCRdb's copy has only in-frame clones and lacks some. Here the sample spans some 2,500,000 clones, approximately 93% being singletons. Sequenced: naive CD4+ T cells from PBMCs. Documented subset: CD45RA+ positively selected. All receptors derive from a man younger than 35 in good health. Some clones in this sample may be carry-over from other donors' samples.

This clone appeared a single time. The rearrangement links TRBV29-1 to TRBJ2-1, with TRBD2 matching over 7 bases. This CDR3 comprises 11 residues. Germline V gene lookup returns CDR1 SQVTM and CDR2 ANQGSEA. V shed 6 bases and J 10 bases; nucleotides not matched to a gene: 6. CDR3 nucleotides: TGCAGCGTCGGACTAGTTGACGAGCAGTTCTTC. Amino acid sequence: CSVGLVDEQFF.

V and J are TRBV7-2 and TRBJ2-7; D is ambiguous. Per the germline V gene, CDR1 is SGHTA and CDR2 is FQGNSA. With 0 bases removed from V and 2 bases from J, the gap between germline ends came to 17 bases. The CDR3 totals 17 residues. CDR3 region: CASSLAYGGTYPYEQYF. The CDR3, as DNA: TGTGCCAGCAGCTTAGCATATGGCGGTACCTACCCCTACGAGCAGTACTTC.

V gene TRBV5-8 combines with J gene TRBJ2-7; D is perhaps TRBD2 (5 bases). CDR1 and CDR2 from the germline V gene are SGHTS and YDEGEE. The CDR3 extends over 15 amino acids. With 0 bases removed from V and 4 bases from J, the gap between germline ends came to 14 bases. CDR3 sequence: CASSLGLYRRYEQYF. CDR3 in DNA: TGTGCCAGCAGCTTGGGACTGTATAGGAGGTACGAGCAGTACTTC.

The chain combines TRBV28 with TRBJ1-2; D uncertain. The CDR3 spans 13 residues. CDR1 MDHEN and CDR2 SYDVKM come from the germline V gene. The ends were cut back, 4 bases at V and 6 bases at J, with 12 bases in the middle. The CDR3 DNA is TGTGCCAGCAGTTCCTCGACGGATCATGGCTACACCTTC. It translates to CASSSSTDHGYTF.

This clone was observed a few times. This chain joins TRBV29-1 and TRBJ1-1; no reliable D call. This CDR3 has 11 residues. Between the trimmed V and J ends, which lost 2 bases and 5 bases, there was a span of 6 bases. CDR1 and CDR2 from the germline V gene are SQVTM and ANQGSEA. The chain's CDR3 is CSVERITEAFF. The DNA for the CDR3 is TGCAGCGTTGAACGGATTACTGAAGCTTTCTTT.

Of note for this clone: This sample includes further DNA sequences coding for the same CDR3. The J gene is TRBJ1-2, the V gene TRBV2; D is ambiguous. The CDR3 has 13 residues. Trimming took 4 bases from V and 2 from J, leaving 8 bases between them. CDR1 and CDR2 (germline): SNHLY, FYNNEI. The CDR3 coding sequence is TGTGCCAGCAGTGCAGGCCTAAACTATGGCTACACCTTC. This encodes CASSAGLNYGYTF.

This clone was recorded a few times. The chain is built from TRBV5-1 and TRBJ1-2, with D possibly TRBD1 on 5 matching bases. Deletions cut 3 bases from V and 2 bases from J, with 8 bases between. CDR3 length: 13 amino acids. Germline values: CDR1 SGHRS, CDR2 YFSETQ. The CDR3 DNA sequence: TGCGCCAGCAGCTCGGGACGGAACTATGGCTACACCTTC. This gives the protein CASSSGRNYGYTF. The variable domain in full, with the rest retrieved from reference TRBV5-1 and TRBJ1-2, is KAGVTQTPRYLIKTRGQQVTLSCSPISGHRSVSWYQQTPGQGLQFLFEYFSETQRNKGNFPGRFSGRQFSNSRSEMNVSTLELGDSALYLCASSSGRNYGYTFGSGTRLTVV.

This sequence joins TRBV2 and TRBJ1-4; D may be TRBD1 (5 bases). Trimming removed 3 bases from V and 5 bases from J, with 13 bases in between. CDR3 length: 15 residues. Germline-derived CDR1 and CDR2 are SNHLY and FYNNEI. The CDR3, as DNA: TGTGCCAGCAGTGATAGCAGCCGACAGAATGAAAAACTGTTTTTT. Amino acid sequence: CASSDSSRQNEKLFF.

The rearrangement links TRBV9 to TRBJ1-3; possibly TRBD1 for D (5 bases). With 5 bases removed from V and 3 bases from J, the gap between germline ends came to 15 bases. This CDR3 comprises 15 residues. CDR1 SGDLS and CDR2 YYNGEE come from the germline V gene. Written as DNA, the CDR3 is TGTGCCAGCAGTACGAGCGGGGGGGTTGGAAACACCATATATTTT. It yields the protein CASSTSGGVGNTIYF. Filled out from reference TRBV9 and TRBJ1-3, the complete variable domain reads DSGVTQTPKHLITATGQRVTLRCSPRSGDLSVYWYQQSLDQGLQFLIQYYNGEERAKGNILERFSAQQFPDLHSELNLSSLELGDSALYFCASSTSGGVGNTIYFGEGSWLTVV.

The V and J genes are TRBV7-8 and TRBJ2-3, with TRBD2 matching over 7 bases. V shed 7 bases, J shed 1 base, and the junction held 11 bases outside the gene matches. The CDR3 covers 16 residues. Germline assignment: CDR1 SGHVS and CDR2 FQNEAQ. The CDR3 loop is CASTAAEAGGTDTQYF. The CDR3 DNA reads TGTGCCAGCACCGCAGCGGAGGCGGGGGGCACAGATACGCAGTATTTT. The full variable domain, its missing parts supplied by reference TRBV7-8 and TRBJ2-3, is GAGVSQSPRYKVAKRGQDVALRCDPISGHVSLFWYQQALGQGPEFLTYFQNEAQLDKSGLPSDRFFAERPEGSVSTLKIQRTQQEDSAVYLCASTAAEAGGTDTQYFGPGTRLTVL.

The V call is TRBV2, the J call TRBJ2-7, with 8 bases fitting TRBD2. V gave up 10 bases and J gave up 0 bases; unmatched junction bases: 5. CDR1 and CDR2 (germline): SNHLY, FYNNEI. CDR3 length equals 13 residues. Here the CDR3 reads CAILSGTSYEQYF. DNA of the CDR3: TGTGCCATCCTTAGCGGGACCTCCTACGAGCAGTACTTC.

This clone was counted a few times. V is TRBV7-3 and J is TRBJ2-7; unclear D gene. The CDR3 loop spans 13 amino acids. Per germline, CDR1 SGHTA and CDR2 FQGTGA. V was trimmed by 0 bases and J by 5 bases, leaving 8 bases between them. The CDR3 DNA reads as TGTGCCAGCAGCTTAACACGTCAGGACGAGCAGTACTTC. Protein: CASSLTRQDEQYF. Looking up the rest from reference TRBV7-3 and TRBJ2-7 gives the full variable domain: GAGVSQTPSNKVTEKGKYVELRCDPISGHTALYWYRQSLGQGPEFLIYFQGTGAADDSGLPNDRFFAVRPEGSVSTLKIQRTERGDSAVYLCASSLTRQDEQYFGPGTRLTVT.

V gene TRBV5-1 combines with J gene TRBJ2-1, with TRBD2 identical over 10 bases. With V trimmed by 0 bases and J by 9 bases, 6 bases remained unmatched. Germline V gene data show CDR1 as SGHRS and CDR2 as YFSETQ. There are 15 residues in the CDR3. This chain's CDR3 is CASSLDVAGGAEQFF. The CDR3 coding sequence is TGCGCCAGCAGCTTGGATGTAGCGGGAGGCGCTGAGCAGTTCTTC.

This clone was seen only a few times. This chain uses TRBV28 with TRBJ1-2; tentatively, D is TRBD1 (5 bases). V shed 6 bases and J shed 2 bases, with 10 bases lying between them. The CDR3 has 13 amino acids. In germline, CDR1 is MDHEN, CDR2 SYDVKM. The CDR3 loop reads CASRTDPNYGYTF. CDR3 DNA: TGTGCCAGCAGGACAGACCCGAACTATGGCTACACCTTC.

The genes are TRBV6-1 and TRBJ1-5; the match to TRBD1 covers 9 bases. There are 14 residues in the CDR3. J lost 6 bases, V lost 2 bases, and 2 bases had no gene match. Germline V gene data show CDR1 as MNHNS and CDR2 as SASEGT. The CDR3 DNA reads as TGTGCCAGCAGTGAAACGACAGGGGGTCAGCCCCAGCATTTT. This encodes CASSETTGGQPQHF.

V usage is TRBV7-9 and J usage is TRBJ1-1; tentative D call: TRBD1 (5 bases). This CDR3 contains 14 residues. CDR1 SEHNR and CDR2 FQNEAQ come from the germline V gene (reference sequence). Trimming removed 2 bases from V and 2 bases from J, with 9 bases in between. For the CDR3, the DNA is TGTGCCAGCAGCTTATTGACAGATAACACTGAAGCTTTCTTT. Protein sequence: CASSLLTDNTEAFF.

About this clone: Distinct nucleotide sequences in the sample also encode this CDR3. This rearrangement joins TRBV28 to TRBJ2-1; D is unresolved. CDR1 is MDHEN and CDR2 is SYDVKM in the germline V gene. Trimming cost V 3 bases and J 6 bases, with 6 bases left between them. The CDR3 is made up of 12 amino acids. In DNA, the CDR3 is TGTGCCAGCAGTTTGGCTGTCAATGAGCAGTTCTTC. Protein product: CASSLAVNEQFF.

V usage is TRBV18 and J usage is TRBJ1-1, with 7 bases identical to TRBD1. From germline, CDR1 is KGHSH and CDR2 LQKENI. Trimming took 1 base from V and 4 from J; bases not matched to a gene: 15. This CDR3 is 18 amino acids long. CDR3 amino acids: CASSPQRGQRRWGTEAFF. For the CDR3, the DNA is TGTGCCAGCTCACCACAGCGGGGACAGAGACGATGGGGCACTGAAGCTTTCTTT.

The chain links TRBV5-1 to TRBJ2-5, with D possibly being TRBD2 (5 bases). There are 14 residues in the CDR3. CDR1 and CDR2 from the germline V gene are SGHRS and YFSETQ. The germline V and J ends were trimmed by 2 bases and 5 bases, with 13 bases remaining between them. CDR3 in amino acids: CASSFFAGRETQYF. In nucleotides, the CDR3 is TGCGCCAGCAGCTTCTTTGCGGGTCGTGAGACCCAGTACTTC.

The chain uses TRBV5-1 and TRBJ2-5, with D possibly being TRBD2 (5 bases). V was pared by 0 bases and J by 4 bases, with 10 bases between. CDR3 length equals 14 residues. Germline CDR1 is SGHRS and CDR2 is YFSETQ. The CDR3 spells CASSLAGWGETQYF. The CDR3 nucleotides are TGCGCCAGCAGCTTGGCGGGATGGGGAGAGACCCAGTACTTC.

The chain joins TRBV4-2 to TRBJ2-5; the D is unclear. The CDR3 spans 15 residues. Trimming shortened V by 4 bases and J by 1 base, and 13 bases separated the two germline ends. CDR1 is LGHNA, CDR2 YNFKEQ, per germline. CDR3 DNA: TGTGCCAGCAGCCCCTTGGGTAGGAGCCAAGAGACCCAGTACTTC. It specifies CASSPLGRSQETQYF.